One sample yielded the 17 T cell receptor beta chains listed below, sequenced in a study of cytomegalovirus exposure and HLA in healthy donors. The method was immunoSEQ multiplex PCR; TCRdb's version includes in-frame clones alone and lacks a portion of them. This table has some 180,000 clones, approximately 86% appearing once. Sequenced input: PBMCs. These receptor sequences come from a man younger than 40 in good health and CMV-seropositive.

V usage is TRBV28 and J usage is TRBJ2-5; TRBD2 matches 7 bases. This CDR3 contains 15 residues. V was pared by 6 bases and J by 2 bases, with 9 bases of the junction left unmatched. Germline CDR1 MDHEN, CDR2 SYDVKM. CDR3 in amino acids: CASRPLAEDQETQYF. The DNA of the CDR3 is TGTGCCAGCAGGCCTCTAGCGGAAGATCAAGAGACCCAGTACTTC.

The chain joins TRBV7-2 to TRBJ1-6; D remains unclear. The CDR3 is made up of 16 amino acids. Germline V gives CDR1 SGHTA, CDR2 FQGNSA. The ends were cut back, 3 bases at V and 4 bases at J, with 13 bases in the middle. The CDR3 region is CASSLYGQQYNSPLHF. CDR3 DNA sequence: TGTGCCAGCAGCTTGTACGGCCAACAATATAATTCACCCCTCCACTTT.

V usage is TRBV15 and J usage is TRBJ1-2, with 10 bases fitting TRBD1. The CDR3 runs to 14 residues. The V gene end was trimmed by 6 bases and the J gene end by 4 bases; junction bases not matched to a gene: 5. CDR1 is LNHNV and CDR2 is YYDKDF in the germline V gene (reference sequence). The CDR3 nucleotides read TGTGCCACCAGGAAGGACAGGGGGAGCTATGGCTACACCTTC. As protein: CATRKDRGSYGYTF.

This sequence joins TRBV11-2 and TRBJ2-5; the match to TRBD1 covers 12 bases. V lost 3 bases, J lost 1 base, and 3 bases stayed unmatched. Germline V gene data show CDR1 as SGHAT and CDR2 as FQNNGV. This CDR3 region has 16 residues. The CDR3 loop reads CASSLGQGAIQETQYF. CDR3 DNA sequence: TGTGCCAGCAGCTTGGGACAGGGGGCCATCCAAGAGACCCAGTACTTC.

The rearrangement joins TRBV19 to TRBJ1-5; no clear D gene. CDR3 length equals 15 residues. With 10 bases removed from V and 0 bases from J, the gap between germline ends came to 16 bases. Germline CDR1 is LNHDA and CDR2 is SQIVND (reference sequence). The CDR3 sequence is CATAGDSYSNQPQHF. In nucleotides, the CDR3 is TGTGCCACCGCAGGTGACTCATATAGCAATCAGCCCCAGCATTTT.

The CDR3 loop reads CASSLGGSDQPQHF. Here the CDR3 DNA reads TGTGCCAGCAGTCTAGGGGGTTCCGACCAGCCCCAGCATTTT. The chain links TRBV6-5 to TRBJ1-5; tentatively, D is TRBD1 (6 bases). CDR3 size: 14 residues. V lost 5 bases and J 7 bases, leaving 15 bases between the germline ends. Germline V CDR1 and CDR2: MNHEY, SVGAGI.

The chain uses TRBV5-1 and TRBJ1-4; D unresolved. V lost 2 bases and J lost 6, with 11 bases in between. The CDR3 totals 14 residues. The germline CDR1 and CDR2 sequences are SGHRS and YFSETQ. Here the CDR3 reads CASSFLGFHEKLFF. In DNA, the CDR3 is TGCGCCAGCAGCTTTTTGGGCTTCCATGAAAAACTGTTTTTT.

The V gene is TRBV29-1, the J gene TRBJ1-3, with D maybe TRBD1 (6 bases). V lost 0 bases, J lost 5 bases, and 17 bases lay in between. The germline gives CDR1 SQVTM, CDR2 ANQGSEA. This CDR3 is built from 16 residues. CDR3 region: CSVEDPQGTHRNTIYF. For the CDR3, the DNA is TGCAGCGTTGAAGATCCACAGGGAACCCATAGAAACACCATATATTTT.

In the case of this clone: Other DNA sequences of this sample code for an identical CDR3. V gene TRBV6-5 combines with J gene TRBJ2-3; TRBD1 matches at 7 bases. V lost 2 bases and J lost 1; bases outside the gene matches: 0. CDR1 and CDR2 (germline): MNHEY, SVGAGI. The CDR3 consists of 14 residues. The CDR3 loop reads CASSYRGRTDTQYF. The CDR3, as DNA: TGTGCCAGCAGTTACAGGGGGCGCACAGATACGCAGTATTTT.

The CDR3 here is CASTDYSTDTQYF. The DNA for the CDR3 is TGCGCCAGCACTGACTATAGCACAGATACGCAGTATTTT. The chain links TRBV4-1 to TRBJ2-3; TRBD2 might be the D (5 bases). With 7 bases removed from V and 0 bases from J, the gap between germline ends came to 8 bases. Germline CDR1 reads MGHRA; CDR2 reads YSYEKL. The CDR3 is 13 residues long.

The CDR3 DNA reads TGTGCCAGCAGCCCCCCGCACTATAATACGCAGTATTTT. Amino acids: CASSPPHYNTQYF. The genes are TRBV11-3 and TRBJ2-3; D not resolved. Trimming stripped 5 bases from V and 7 bases from J, with 13 bases between. This CDR3 spans 13 amino acids. Per the germline V gene, CDR1 is SGHNT and CDR2 is YENEEA.

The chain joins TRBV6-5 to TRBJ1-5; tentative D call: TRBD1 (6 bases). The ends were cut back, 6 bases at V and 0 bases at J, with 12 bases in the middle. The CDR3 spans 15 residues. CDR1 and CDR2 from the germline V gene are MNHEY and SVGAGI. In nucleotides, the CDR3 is TGTGCCAGCAGCACAGGGTTCTATAGCAATCAGCCCCAGCATTTT. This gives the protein CASSTGFYSNQPQHF.

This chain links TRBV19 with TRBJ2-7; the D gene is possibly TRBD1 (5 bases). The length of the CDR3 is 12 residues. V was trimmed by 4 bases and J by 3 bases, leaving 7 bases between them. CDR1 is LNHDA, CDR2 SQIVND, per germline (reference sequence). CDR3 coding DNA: TGTGCCAGTAGTACAGGGATCTACGAGCAGTACTTC. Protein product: CASSTGIYEQYF.

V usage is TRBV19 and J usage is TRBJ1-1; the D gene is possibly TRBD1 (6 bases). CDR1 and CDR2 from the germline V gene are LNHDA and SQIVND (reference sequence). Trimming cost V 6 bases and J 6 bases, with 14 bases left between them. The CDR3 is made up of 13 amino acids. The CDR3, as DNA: TGTGCCAGTAGCTTACAGGGAAGGGCTGAAGCTTTCTTT. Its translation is CASSLQGRAEAFF.

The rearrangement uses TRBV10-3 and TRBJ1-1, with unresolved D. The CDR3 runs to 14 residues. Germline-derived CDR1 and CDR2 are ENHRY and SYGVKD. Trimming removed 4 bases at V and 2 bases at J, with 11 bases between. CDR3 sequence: CAISANAVNTEAFF. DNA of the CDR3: TGTGCCATCAGTGCAAACGCCGTAAACACTGAAGCTTTCTTT.

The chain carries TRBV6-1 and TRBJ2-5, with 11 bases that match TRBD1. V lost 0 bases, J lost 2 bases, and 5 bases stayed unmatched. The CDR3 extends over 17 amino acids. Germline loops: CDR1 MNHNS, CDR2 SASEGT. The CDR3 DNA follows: TGTGCCAGCAGTGAAGCGCCGGGACAGGGGGGGCAAGAGACCCAGTACTTC. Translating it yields CASSEAPGQGGQETQYF.

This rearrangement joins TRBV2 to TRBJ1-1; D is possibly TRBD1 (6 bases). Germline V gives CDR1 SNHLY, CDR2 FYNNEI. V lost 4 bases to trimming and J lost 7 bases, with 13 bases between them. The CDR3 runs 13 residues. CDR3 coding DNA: TGTGCCAGCAGTGCACAGGGATCCGGTGAAGCTTTCTTT. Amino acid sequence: CASSAQGSGEAFF.